Shown below are 29 T cell receptor beta chains from a single sample sequenced in a study of early T cells in non-severe SARS-CoV-2 infection. TCRdb recomputed calls from the 5' RACE reads with MiXCR, one row per CDR3 protein. The repertoire holds fewer than 100,000 distinct CDR3 sequences, with about 13% as singletons. Sequenced sample: whole blood. The receptor set was obtained from an adult who was a healthcare worker with PCR-confirmed SARS-CoV-2 infection or an uninfected control (not recorded which).

This clonotype was recorded at least ten times. The chain joins TRBV12-3 or TRBV12-4 to TRBJ2-3, with 10 positions matching TRBD2. The CDR3 length is 16 residues. Trimming at V came to 5 bases and at J to 8 bases, leaving 13 bases not matched to a gene. CDR3 nucleotides: TGTGCCAGCAGTCCCCGAGCGGGGGGGACAGCGGGTACGCAGTATTTT. This gives the protein CASSPRAGGTAGTQYF.

The V call is TRBV29-1, the J call TRBJ2-1; TRBD2 matches 10 bases. Germline V gene lookup returns CDR1 SQVTM and CDR2 ANQGSEA. Trimming at V came to 7 bases and at J to 0 bases, leaving 12 bases not matched to a gene. This CDR3 region has 17 residues. CDR3 DNA sequence: TGCAGCGCCGTCGGACTAGCGGAGGCGTACTCCTACAATGAGCAGTTCTTC. Translating gives CSAVGLAEAYSYNEQFF.

Many counts were recorded for this clonotype. The V gene is TRBV5-1, the J gene TRBJ1-2; no firm D call. This CDR3 is built from 17 residues. V was cut by 2 bases and J by 2 bases, with 19 bases left in between. The germline V gene encodes CDR1 SGHRS and CDR2 YFSETQ. The DNA for the CDR3 is TGCGCCAGCAGCTTTACATCCGCGACATATACCAACTATGGCTACACCTTC. Translating it yields CASSFTSATYTNYGYTF.

This clonotype was observed a few times. The J gene is TRBJ1-4, the V gene TRBV28; D is ambiguous. V was clipped by 6 bases and J by 0 bases, with 11 bases between them. The germline CDR1 and CDR2 sequences are MDHEN and SYDVKM. The CDR3 length is 15 residues. The DNA for the CDR3 is TGTGCCAGCAGGCCGTACGGCGCAACTAATGAAAAACTGTTTTTT. It translates to CASRPYGATNEKLFF.

The rearrangement joins TRBV7-8 to TRBJ2-1; D may be TRBD1 (5 bases). This CDR3 is built from 16 residues. Germline-derived CDR1 and CDR2 are SGHVS and FQNEAQ. Trimming cost V 5 bases and J 5 bases, with 19 bases left between them. Written as DNA, the CDR3 is TGTGCCAGCAGCAAGCGTCCGCGCCAGACAGACAATGAGCAGTTCTTC. Translating gives CASSKRPRQTDNEQFF.

The table lists this clonotype with many counts. The V gene is TRBV3-1, the J gene TRBJ2-1, with TRBD2 matching 9 bases. The germline V gene has CDR1 LGHDT and CDR2 YNNKEL (reference sequence). CDR3 length: 14 amino acids. Trimming removed 4 bases from V and 16 bases from J; junction bases left unmatched: 14. The CDR3 DNA follows: TGTGCCAGCAGCCCCCCAAAACTGGCGGGGGGGCCATTCTTC. This codes for CASSPPKLAGGPFF.

This clonotype came up a few times. This chain connects TRBV3-1 to TRBJ2-1; D unresolved. This CDR3 comprises 15 residues. V dropped 2 bases and J dropped 1 base, with 9 bases sitting between them. Germline values: CDR1 LGHDT, CDR2 YNNKEL (reference sequence). The CDR3 sequence is CASSQLVGSYNEQFF. The CDR3 DNA sequence: TGTGCCAGCAGCCAACTTGTGGGGTCCTACAATGAGCAGTTCTTC.

This clonotype was seen ten or more times. The chain is built from TRBV20-1 and TRBJ2-7, with 7 bases that match TRBD2. CDR1 is DFQATT, CDR2 SNEGSKA, per germline (reference sequence). V trimming: 2 bases; J trimming: 6 bases; junction bases outside the gene matches: 13. The CDR3 has 15 amino acids. The CDR3 nucleotides read TGCAGTGCTAGACGGACTAGAGTAGGTTATTCCGAGCAGTACTTC. Residues: CSARRTRVGYSEQYF.

The V call is TRBV29-1, the J call TRBJ1-2, with D possibly matching TRBD1 (6 bases). This CDR3 contains 12 residues. Germline CDR1 is SQVTM and CDR2 is ANQGSEA. V shed 4 bases and J shed 5 bases, with 11 bases lying between them. The CDR3 DNA is TGCAGCGTTGTGGCAGGGGCGTATGGCTACACCTTC. Translated: CSVVAGAYGYTF.

The gene calls are TRBV6-5 and TRBJ2-1; D is unclear. V lost 0 bases and J lost 10, with 4 bases in between. The CDR3 extends over 11 amino acids. The germline CDR1 and CDR2 sequences are MNHEY and SVGAGI. The CDR3 loop reads CASSYSAEQFF. CDR3 DNA sequence: TGTGCCAGCAGTTACTCGGCGGAGCAGTTCTTC.

This clonotype was counted at least ten times. V usage is TRBV6-1 and J usage is TRBJ1-6; D gene uncertain. V gave up 6 bases and J gave up 1 base, with 10 bases separating them. Germline V gene lookup returns CDR1 MNHNS and CDR2 SASEGT. This CDR3 has 15 amino acids. CDR3 region: CASSPVSSYNSPLHF. CDR3 sequence (DNA): TGTGCCAGCAGCCCCGTCAGTTCCTATAATTCACCCCTCCACTTT.

This chain links TRBV29-1 with TRBJ1-1; unclear D gene. The CDR3 totals 15 residues. Germline CDR1 is SQVTM and CDR2 is ANQGSEA. The germline V and J ends were trimmed by 7 bases and 0 bases, with 18 bases remaining between them. In DNA form, the CDR3 reads TGCAGCGGGTCGTCTGGAAACTATGTGAACACTGAAGCTTTCTTT. It codes for CSGSSGNYVNTEAFF.

This clonotype was detected a few times. The chain is built from TRBV9 and TRBJ2-2; D is unresolved. This CDR3 is built from 14 residues. Trimming left V 4 bases short and J 5 bases short, with 12 bases between. Germline assignment: CDR1 SGDLS and CDR2 YYNGEE. The CDR3 region is CASSSQVLTGELFF. CDR3 DNA sequence: TGTGCCAGCAGCTCGCAAGTTTTGACCGGGGAGCTGTTTTTT.

This clonotype showed up many times. This sequence joins TRBV6-6 and TRBJ1-6, with 9 bases lining up with TRBD1. Per the germline V gene, CDR1 is MNHNY and CDR2 is SVGAGI (reference sequence). V was clipped by 6 bases and J by 15 bases; unmatched bases: 9. This CDR3 has 13 residues. The CDR3 is CASSRQGGVFLHF. In DNA form, the CDR3 reads TGTGCCAGCAGCAGACAGGGGGGAGTCTTCCTCCACTTT.

In its sample, this clonotype was seen many times. V gene TRBV12-3 or TRBV12-4 combines with J gene TRBJ1-1; perhaps TRBD1 as D (5 bases). The germline V and J ends were trimmed by 7 bases and 6 bases, with 12 bases remaining between them. This CDR3 has 12 amino acids. The CDR3 protein is CASNYGAAEAFF. In nucleotides, the CDR3 is TGTGCCAGCAACTACGGGGCAGCTGAAGCTTTCTTT.

This clonotype has a handful of counts. This chain connects TRBV6-5 to TRBJ2-3; TRBD2 might be the D (5 bases). The CDR3 totals 15 residues. Germline assignment: CDR1 MNHEY and CDR2 SVGAGI. Deletions cut 4 bases from V and 0 bases from J, with 11 bases between. The CDR3 coding sequence is TGTGCCAGCAGTTGGGTAGCGTCCAGCACAGATACGCAGTATTTT. The encoded protein is CASSWVASSTDTQYF.

This chain connects TRBV11-2 to TRBJ2-1; D is unclear. This CDR3 contains 14 residues. Germline CDR1 reads SGHAT; CDR2 reads FQNNGV. Trimming took off 3 bases at V and 1 base at J, with 7 bases between the two ends. CDR3 in amino acids: CASSLIGSYNEQFF. The CDR3 DNA reads as TGTGCCAGCAGCTTGATAGGGTCCTACAATGAGCAGTTCTTC.

This sequence joins TRBV12-3 or TRBV12-4 and TRBJ2-5; 11 bases agree with TRBD1. There are 15 residues in the CDR3. V lost 6 bases and J lost 5; bases outside the gene matches: 8. The CDR3, as DNA: TGTGCCAGCAGGTCCGGACAGGGGGCCTCGGAGACCCAGTACTTC. Amino acids: CASRSGQGASETQYF.

Many counts were recorded for this clonotype. CDR3 amino acids: CASSLGDQPQHF. The CDR3 nucleotides read TGTGCCAGCAGTTTAGGAGATCAGCCCCAGCATTTT. The chain is built from TRBV12-3 or TRBV12-4 and TRBJ1-5, with unresolved D. Trimming pared 1 base from V and 5 bases from J, leaving 3 bases between. The length of the CDR3 is 12 residues.

This clonotype was picked up a small number of times. The chain employs TRBV3-1 and TRBJ1-2, with D perhaps matching TRBD1 (5 bases). The CDR3 is made up of 13 amino acids. The ends were cut back, 1 base at V and 7 bases at J, with 10 bases in the middle. Germline loops: CDR1 LGHDT, CDR2 YNNKEL (reference sequence). The CDR3 DNA sequence: TGTGCCAGCAGCCAAGCAGGGATTGGTGGCTACACCTTC. It codes for CASSQAGIGGYTF. Complete variable domain (other parts from reference TRBV3-1 and TRBJ1-2): DTAVSQTPKYLVTQMGNDKSIKCEQNLGHDTMYWYKQDSKKFLKIMFSYNNKELIINETVPNRFSPKSPDKAHLNLHINSLELGDSAVYFCASSQAGIGGYTFGSGTRLTVV.

This chain joins TRBV28 and TRBJ1-6; 7 nucleotides match TRBD1. CDR3 length equals 13 residues. Per the germline V gene, CDR1 is MDHEN and CDR2 is SYDVKM. V trimming: 6 bases; J trimming: 10 bases; junction bases outside the gene matches: 6. The CDR3 DNA reads TGTGCCAGCAGCATCACAGGGGAATCACCCCTCCACTTT. As protein: CASSITGESPLHF.

This chain connects TRBV2 to TRBJ2-7; possible D gene TRBD2, 6 bases. V lost 6 bases and J 1 base, leaving 13 bases between the germline ends. Germline lookup yields CDR1 SNHLY and CDR2 FYNNEI. The CDR3 is made up of 14 amino acids. CDR3 loop: CASRGTRDSYEQYF. The CDR3 DNA reads TGTGCCAGCAGGGGGACTCGCGATTCCTACGAGCAGTACTTC.

This rearrangement joins TRBV7-6 to TRBJ1-1; D call uncertain. Germline values: CDR1 SGHVS, CDR2 FNYEAQ. The CDR3 consists of 13 residues. Trimming pared 3 bases from V and 5 bases from J, leaving 10 bases between. As DNA, the CDR3 is TGTGCCAGCAGCTTCCGGGGAGGTACTGAAGCTTTCTTT. Amino acid sequence: CASSFRGGTEAFF. The full variable domain, in which reference TRBV7-6 and TRBJ1-1 provide the parts outside the CDR3, is GAGVSQSPRYKVTKRGQDVALRCDPISGHVSLYWYRQALGQGPEFLTYFNYEAQQDKSGLPNDRFSAERPEGSISTLTIQRTEQRDSAMYRCASSFRGGTEAFFGQGTRLTVV.

CDR3 sequence reads: CASRRGTDFGYTF. CDR3 nucleotide sequence: TGTGCCAGCAGGCGCGGGACGGATTTTGGATACACCTTC. This chain uses TRBV12-3 or TRBV12-4 with TRBJ1-2, with D perhaps matching TRBD1 (5 bases). The CDR3 loop spans 13 amino acids. Between the trimmed V and J ends, which lost 6 bases and 11 bases, there was a span of 19 bases.

The chain links TRBV24-1 to TRBJ2-5; 7 bases are shared with TRBD1. The trim removed 10 bases at V and 3 bases at J, leaving 4 bases unmatched. The V gene's germline CDR1 is KGHDR and CDR2 SFDVKD. There are 12 residues in the CDR3. The CDR3, as DNA: TGTGCCACAAGTACAGGGGAAGAGACCCAGTACTTC. Amino acids: CATSTGEETQYF.

The rearrangement joins TRBV12-3 or TRBV12-4 to TRBJ1-3; possibly TRBD1 for D (5 bases). V was trimmed by 3 bases and J by 4 bases, leaving 7 bases between them. The CDR3 length is 13 residues. The CDR3 loop is CASSLGEGNTIYF. CDR3 in DNA: TGTGCCAGCAGTTTGGGGGAAGGAAACACCATATATTTT.

Many counts were recorded for this clonotype. The genes are TRBV6-6 and TRBJ1-2, with unresolved D. The CDR3 has 13 amino acids. In germline, CDR1 is MNHNY, CDR2 SVGAGI (reference sequence). V gave up 9 bases and J gave up 6 bases, with 17 bases separating them. DNA for the CDR3: TGTGCCAGTAAAAACGGACCTGCGAATGGCTACACCTTC. Translated: CASKNGPANGYTF.

The chain is built from TRBV7-2 and TRBJ1-1; TRBD1 might be the D (6 bases). This CDR3 has 14 amino acids. CDR1 is SGHTA and CDR2 is FQGNSA in the germline V gene. The ends were cut back, 3 bases at V and 3 bases at J, with 11 bases in the middle. The CDR3 DNA follows: TGTGCCAGCAGCTTTGAGGGGGGATACACTGAAGCTTTCTTT. It translates to CASSFEGGYTEAFF.

This clonotype has just a few counts. In DNA form, the CDR3 reads TGTGCCAGCAGCAAAGAGGAGCCAGGGGACCAAGAGACCCAGTACTTC. This sequence encodes CASSKEEPGDQETQYF. The chain is built from TRBV21-1 and TRBJ2-5; TRBD1 reflects the table's D call only, with no check against the DNA. TRBV21-1 is labeled a pseudogene. CDR3 length equals 16 residues.